The rows below give T cell receptor beta chains drawn from one sample of a study of response to subunit inactivated influenza vaccine. MiXCR, applied by TCRdb to the RT-PCR reads, yields one record per CDR3 protein. Among a few hundred thousand distinct CDR3 sequences listed, 20% to 25% were seen once. The sample in question was PBMCs from blood, obtained less than 22 months after vaccination. These receptors were taken from a man between 50 and 75 years old who received an inactivated influenza vaccine. CDR3s include the opening cysteine and the closing phenylalanine or tryptophan. The order of the fields is J gene, clone size, D gene, CDR3 length, V gene, CDR3 DNA, CDR3 protein. The D gene is left open where the match is weak. Only part of the rows carry a size: once, few, many, or a class if the clone is expanded.

TRBJ2-1,-,TRBD1,15,TRBV27,TGTGCCAGCCATACCGGGACAGGGGTATACAATGAGCAGTTCTTC,CASHTGTGVYNEQFF
TRBJ1-5,many,-,14,TRBV15,TGTGCCACCAGCAGAGATAGGGGTAATCAGCCCCAGCATTTT,CATSRDRGNQPQHF
TRBJ2-1,few,TRBD2,19,TRBV6-5,TGTGCCAGCAGTTCCGATCGGACTAGCGGGATAAGCTCCTACAATGAGCAGTTCTTC,CASSSDRTSGISSYNEQFF
TRBJ1-3,few,TRBD1,17,TRBV18,TGTGCCAGCTCACTTCGACGCGGACAGGCCTACTGGGACACCATATATTTT,CASSLRRGQAYWDTIYF
TRBJ2-1,few,TRBD2,16,TRBV7-6,TGTGCCAGCAGCCGTTTACTAGCGGAACGGGACGATGAGCAGTTCTTC,CASSRLLAERDDEQFF
TRBJ2-7,-,-,15,TRBV7-2,TGTGCCAGCAGCTCCTCCCCCATGTTATCCTACGAGCAGTACTTC,CASSSSPMLSYEQYF
TRBJ2-1,few,-,12,TRBV5-5,TGTGCCAGCAGGGAATGGTCGGGGGAGCAGTTCTTC,CASREWSGEQFF
TRBJ2-1,-,TRBD1,15,TRBV7-9,TGTGCCAGCAGCTTGACAGGGGGGTACTACAATGAGCAGTTCTTC,CASSLTGGYYNEQFF
TRBJ2-2,few,-,14,TRBV6-5,TGTGCCAGCAGTTACCGCGGGGGCGCCGGGGAGCTGTTTTTT,CASSYRGGAGELFF
TRBJ2-3,few,TRBD2,15,TRBV7-9,TGTGCCAGCAAGAATAGCGGGGGGGGTACAGATACGCAGTATTTT,CASKNSGGGTDTQYF
TRBJ2-2,many,TRBD1,18,TRBV4-1,TGCGCCAGCAGCCAAGGGATAGGGAGGACAGGGGCGACCGGGGAGCTGTTTTTT,CASSQGIGRTGATGELFF
TRBJ2-1,-,-,14,TRBV24-1,TGTGCCACCAGTGACCCGACTGGTTTCAATGAGCAGTTCTTC,CATSDPTGFNEQFF
TRBJ2-1,-,-,13,TRBV7-2,TGTGCCAGCAGCTTACTTCAAGCGACTGAGCAGTTCTTC,CASSLLQATEQFF
TRBJ1-1,few,TRBD1,15,TRBV6-1,TGTGCCAGCAGTACGTTACAGGGGGCAAGTACTGAAGCTTTCTTT,CASSTLQGASTEAFF
TRBJ2-2,few,TRBD2,16,TRBV9,TGTGCCAGCAGCGCACAACTAGCGGGAGTCCCCGGGGAGCTGTTTTTT,CASSAQLAGVPGELFF
TRBJ2-2,-,-,15,TRBV10-1,TGCGCCAGCAGTGACGGACGAGCTGGCACCGGGGAGCTGTTTTTT,CASSDGRAGTGELFF
TRBJ2-2,few,-,15,TRBV25-1,TGTGCCAGCAGTGACGGCGACGGGCACACCGGGGAGCTGTTTTTT,CASSDGDGHTGELFF
TRBJ2-2,-,TRBD1,15,TRBV10-2,TGCGCCAGCAGTGGACAGGGGGTTCAGACCGGGGAGCTGTTTTTT,CASSGQGVQTGELFF
TRBJ2-1,few,-,15,TRBV9,TGTGCCAGCAGCGTAGGCTATACCTCCTACAATGAGCAGTTCTTC,CASSVGYTSYNEQFF
TRBJ2-3,-,-,16,TRBV4-1,TGCGCCAGCAGCCCCCTTGTTCCCATTCTCACAGATACGCAGTATTTT,CASSPLVPILTDTQYF
TRBJ1-4,many,TRBD1,14,TRBV2,TGTGCCAGCACCCAGGGGACAGCGAATGAAAAACTGTTTTTT,CASTQGTANEKLFF
TRBJ2-3,once,-,13,TRBV7-8,TGTGCCAGCAGCATAGGGGGTAGGGCTTTTCAGTATTTT,CASSIGGRAFQYF
TRBJ1-1,few,TRBD1,15,TRBV20-1,TGCAGTGCTAGACTTTGGGACAGGGTGAACACTGAAGCTTTCTTT,CSARLWDRVNTEAFF
TRBJ2-7,few,-,12,TRBV7-2,TGTGCCAGCAGCTCAGACCTTTACGAGCAGTACTTC,CASSSDLYEQYF
TRBJ1-2,-,-,14,TRBV5-1,TGCGCCAGCAGCTGGGGGACCTTAGGTTATGGCTACACCTTC,CASSWGTLGYGYTF
TRBJ2-6,-,-,16,TRBV9,TGTGCCAGCAGCGAGGTAACTACCTCTGGGGCCAACGTCCTGACTTTC,CASSEVTTSGANVLTF
TRBJ1-3,-,-,16,TRBV18,TGTGCCAGCTCACCATCGCAGCTGATCTCTGGAAACACCATATATTTT,CASSPSQLISGNTIYF
TRBJ1-6,-,-,22,TRBV4-2,TGTGCCAGCAGCCAACGGGGCGGGCGCGGGGGCCCCCCAAGCTCCTATAATTCACCCCTCCACTTT,CASSQRGGRGGPPSSYNSPLHF
TRBJ2-5,-,-,15,TRBV3-1,TGTGCCAGCAGCCAAGATCGACTAAGGGGGGAGACCCAGTACTTC,CASSQDRLRGETQYF
TRBJ2-3,-,-,12,TRBV29-1,TGCAGCGTTCCCCGGCTAACAGATACGCAGTATTTT,CSVPRLTDTQYF
TRBJ1-4,few,-,14,TRBV12-3/TRBV12-4,TGTGCCAGCAGAAAGGACAACACAGGTGAAAAACTGTTTTTT,CASRKDNTGEKLFF
TRBJ1-1,many,-,13,TRBV11-2,TGTGCCAGCAGCGTGGGGGGGGCGACTGAAGCTTTCTTT,CASSVGGATEAFF
TRBJ2-1,-,TRBD1,12,TRBV29-1,TGCAGCGATCGACAGGGGAGAAATGAGCAGTTCTTC,CSDRQGRNEQFF
TRBJ2-3,-,-,13,TRBV12-3/TRBV12-4,TGTGCCAGCAGCGGACTCCAGTTAGATACGCAGTATTTT,CASSGLQLDTQYF
TRBJ2-3,-,-,17,TRBV20-1,TGCAGTGCTAGAGATTCCGCGAGGGCAACTAGCACAGATACGCAGTATTTT,CSARDSARATSTDTQYF
TRBJ1-1,few,-,14,TRBV7-9,TGTGCCAGCAGCCACGTACTCAGGGACACTGAAGCTTTCTTT,CASSHVLRDTEAFF
TRBJ2-1,-,TRBD2,15,TRBV6-5,TGTGCCAGCAGTTATGATAGCGGGAGGGCCCCTGAGCAGTTCTTC,CASSYDSGRAPEQFF
TRBJ1-2,-,-,13,TRBV20-1,TGCAGTGCTAGATTCGAGTTGTCCTATGGCTACACCTTC,CSARFELSYGYTF
TRBJ1-5,-,-,12,TRBV3-1,TGTGCCAGCAGCCAAGAGGGTCAGCCCCAGCATTTT,CASSQEGQPQHF
TRBJ2-5,-,-,15,TRBV24-1,TGTGCCACCAGTGATTTAGAAGGGGCAAGAGAGACCCAGTACTTC,CATSDLEGARETQYF
TRBJ1-2,-,TRBD1,12,TRBV29-1,TGCAGCGTTGAGGGGACAGGACGAGGCTACACCTTC,CSVEGTGRGYTF
TRBJ2-3,-,-,14,TRBV10-3,TGTGCCATCAAATCGACGTTAGAGTTTGATACGCAGTATTTT,CAIKSTLEFDTQYF
TRBJ2-1,-,-,12,TRBV7-2,TGTGCCAGCAGCGCTCCGTACAATGAGCAGTTCTTC,CASSAPYNEQFF
TRBJ2-6,-,TRBD1,17,TRBV10-3,TGTGCCATCAGTGACCAGGCAGGGGGTTTTGGGGCCAACGTCCTGACTTTC,CAISDQAGGFGANVLTF
TRBJ1-2,few,-,14,TRBV7-9,TGTGCCAGCAGCCCTATCTGGGCCGACTATGGCTACACCTTC,CASSPIWADYGYTF
TRBJ2-1,-,-,12,TRBV6-2/TRBV6-3,TGTGCCAGCAGCTCCCTACTCTCGGATCCCTTCTTC,CASSSLLSDPFF